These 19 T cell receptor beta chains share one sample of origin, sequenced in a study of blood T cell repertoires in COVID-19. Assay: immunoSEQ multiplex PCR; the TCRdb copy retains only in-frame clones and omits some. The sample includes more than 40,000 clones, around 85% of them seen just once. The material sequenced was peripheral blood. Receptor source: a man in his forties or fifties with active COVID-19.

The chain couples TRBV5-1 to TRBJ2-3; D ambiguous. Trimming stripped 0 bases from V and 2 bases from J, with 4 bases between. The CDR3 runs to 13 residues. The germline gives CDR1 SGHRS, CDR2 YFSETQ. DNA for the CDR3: TGCGCCAGCAGCTTGGGGCCCACAGATACGCAGTATTTT. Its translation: CASSLGPTDTQYF.

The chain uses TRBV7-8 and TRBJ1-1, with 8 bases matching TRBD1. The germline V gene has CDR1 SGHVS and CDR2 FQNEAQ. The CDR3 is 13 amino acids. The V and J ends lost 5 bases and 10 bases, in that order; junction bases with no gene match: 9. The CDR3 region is CASSPPDRASAFF. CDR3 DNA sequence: TGTGCCAGCAGCCCCCCGGACAGGGCTTCAGCTTTCTTT.

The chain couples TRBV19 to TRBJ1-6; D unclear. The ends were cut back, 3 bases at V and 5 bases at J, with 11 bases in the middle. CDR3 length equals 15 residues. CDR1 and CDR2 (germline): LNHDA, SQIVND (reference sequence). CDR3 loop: CASSMGGQHNSPLHF. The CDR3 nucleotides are TGTGCCAGTAGTATGGGAGGTCAACATAATTCACCCCTCCACTTT.

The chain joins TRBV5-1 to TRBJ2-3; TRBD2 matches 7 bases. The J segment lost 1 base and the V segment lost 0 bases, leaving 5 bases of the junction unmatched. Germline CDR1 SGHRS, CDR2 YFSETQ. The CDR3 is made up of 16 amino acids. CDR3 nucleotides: TGCGCCAGCAGCTTGGGTAGCGGGTTCCGCACAGATACGCAGTATTTT. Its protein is CASSLGSGFRTDTQYF.

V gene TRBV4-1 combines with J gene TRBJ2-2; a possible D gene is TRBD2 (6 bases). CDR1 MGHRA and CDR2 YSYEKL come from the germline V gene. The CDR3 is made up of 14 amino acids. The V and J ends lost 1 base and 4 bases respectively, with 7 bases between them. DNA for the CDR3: TGCGCCAGCAGCCAAGGGAGGGGCACCGGGGAGCTGTTTTTT. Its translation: CASSQGRGTGELFF.

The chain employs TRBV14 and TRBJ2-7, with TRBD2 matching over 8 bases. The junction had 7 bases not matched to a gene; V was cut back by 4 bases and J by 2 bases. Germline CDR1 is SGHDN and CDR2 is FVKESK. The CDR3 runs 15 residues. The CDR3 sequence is CASSPSGGGAYEQYF. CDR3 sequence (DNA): TGTGCCAGCAGCCCATCCGGGGGGGGCGCCTACGAGCAGTACTTC.

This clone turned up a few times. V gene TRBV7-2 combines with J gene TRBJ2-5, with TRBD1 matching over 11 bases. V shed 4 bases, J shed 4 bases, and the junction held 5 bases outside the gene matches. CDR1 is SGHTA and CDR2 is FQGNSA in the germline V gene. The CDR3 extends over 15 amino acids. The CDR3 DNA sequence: TGTGCCAGCAGCTCGGACAGGGGGCTAGGAGAGACCCAGTACTTC. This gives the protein CASSSDRGLGETQYF.

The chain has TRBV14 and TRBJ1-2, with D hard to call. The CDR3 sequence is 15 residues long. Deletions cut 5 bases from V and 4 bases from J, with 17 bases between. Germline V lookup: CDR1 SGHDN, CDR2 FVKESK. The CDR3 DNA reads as TGTGCCAGCAGCAATACTTATTCGGCGGGCTATGGCTACACCTTC. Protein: CASSNTYSAGYGYTF. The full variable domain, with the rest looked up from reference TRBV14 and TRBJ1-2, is EAGVTQFPSHSVIEKGQTVTLRCDPISGHDNLYWYRRVMGKEIKFLLHFVKESKQDESGMPNNRFLAERTGGTYSTLKVQPAELEDSGVYFCASSNTYSAGYGYTFGSGTRLTVV.

CDR3 in DNA: TGTGCCAGCAGTTACGGTCCCAGGGGGGACTATGGCTACACCTTC. This gives the protein CASSYGPRGDYGYTF. The V gene is TRBV6-5, the J gene TRBJ1-2; 7 positions agree with TRBD1. V shed 2 bases, J shed 3 bases, and the junction held 6 bases outside the gene matches. In germline, CDR1 is MNHEY, CDR2 SVGAGI. The CDR3 runs 15 residues.

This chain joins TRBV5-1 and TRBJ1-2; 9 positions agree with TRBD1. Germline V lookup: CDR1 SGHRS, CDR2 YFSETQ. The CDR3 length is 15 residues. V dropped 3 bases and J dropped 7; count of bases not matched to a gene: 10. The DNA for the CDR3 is TGCGCCAGCAGCTACACAGGGGGCGAGTCGAGTGGCTACACCTTC. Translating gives CASSYTGGESSGYTF. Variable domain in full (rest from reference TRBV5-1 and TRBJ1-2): KAGVTQTPRYLIKTRGQQVTLSCSPISGHRSVSWYQQTPGQGLQFLFEYFSETQRNKGNFPGRFSGRQFSNSRSEMNVSTLELGDSALYLCASSYTGGESSGYTFGSGTRLTVV.

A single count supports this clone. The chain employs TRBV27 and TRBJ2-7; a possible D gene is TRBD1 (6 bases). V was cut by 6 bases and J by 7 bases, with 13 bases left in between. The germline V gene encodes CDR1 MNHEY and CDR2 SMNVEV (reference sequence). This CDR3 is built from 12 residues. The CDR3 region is CASRFRGGEQYF. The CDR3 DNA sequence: TGTGCCAGCAGATTCAGGGGCGGGGAGCAGTACTTC.

CDR3 amino acids: CASSGTGMGEQYF. CDR3 nucleotides: TGTGCCAGTTCTGGGACAGGGATGGGCGAGCAGTACTTC. The chain joins TRBV6-5 to TRBJ2-7; 9 bases align to TRBD1. The CDR3 consists of 13 residues. In germline, CDR1 is MNHEY, CDR2 SVGAGI. The V and J ends lost 9 bases and 6 bases, in that order; junction bases with no gene match: 9.

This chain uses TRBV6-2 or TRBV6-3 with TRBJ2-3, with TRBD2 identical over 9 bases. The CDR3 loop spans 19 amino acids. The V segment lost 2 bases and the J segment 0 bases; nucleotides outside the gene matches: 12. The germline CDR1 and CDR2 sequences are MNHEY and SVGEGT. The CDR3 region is CASSYVGGGGEISTDTQYF. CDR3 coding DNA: TGTGCCAGCAGTTACGTCGGCGGGGGGGGCGAAATAAGCACAGATACGCAGTATTTT.

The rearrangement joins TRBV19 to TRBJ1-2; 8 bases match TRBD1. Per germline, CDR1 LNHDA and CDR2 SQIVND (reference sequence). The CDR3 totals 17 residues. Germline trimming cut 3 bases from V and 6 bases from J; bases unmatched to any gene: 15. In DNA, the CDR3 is TGTGCCAGTAGTATGGGCGACAGGGGAGGACGAGGGGATGGCTACACCTTC. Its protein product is CASSMGDRGGRGDGYTF. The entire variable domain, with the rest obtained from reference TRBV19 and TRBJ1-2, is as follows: DGGITQSPKYLFRKEGQNVTLSCEQNLNHDAMYWYRQDPGQGLRLIYYSQIVNDFQKGDIAEGYSVSREKKESFPLTVTSAQKNPTAFYLCASSMGDRGGRGDGYTFGSGTRLTVV.

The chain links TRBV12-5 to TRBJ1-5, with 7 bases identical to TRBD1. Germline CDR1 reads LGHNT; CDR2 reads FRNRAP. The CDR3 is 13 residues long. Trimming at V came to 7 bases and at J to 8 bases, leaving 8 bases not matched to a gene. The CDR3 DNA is TGTGCTAGTGCTTTTGGGACAGTTAAGCCCCAGCATTTT. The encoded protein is CASAFGTVKPQHF.

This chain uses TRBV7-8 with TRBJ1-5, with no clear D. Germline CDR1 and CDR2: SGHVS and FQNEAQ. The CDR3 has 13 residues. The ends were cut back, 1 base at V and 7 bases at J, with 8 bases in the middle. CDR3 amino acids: CASSLDPGQPQHF. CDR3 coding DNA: TGTGCCAGCAGCTTAGACCCGGGACAGCCCCAGCATTTT. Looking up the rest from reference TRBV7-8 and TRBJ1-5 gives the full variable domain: GAGVSQSPRYKVAKRGQDVALRCDPISGHVSLFWYQQALGQGPEFLTYFQNEAQLDKSGLPSDRFFAERPEGSVSTLKIQRTQQEDSAVYLCASSLDPGQPQHFGDGTRLSIL.

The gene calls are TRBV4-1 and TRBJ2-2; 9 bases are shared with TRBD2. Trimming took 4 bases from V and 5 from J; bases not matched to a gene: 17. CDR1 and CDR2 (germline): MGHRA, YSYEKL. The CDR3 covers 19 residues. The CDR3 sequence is CASSPMRGSGGLRTGELFF. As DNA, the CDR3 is TGCGCCAGCAGCCCTATGCGTGGTAGCGGGGGCTTAAGGACCGGGGAGCTGTTTTTT.

The CDR3 here is CASSPQGFGETQYF. The DNA for the CDR3 is TGCGCCAGCAGCCCGCAGGGTTTCGGGGAGACCCAGTACTTC. The chain is built from TRBV5-1 and TRBJ2-5; a weak D match, TRBD1 (5 bases). V lost 4 bases to trimming and J lost 5 bases, with 15 bases between them. Germline V gives CDR1 SGHRS, CDR2 YFSETQ. CDR3 length equals 14 residues.

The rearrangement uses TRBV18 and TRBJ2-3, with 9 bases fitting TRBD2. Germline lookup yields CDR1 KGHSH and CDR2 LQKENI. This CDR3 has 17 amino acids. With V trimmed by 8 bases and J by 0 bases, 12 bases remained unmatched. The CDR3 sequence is CASTRVKRGESTDTQYF. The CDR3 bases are TGTGCCAGCACCCGGGTCAAGCGGGGGGAGAGCACAGATACGCAGTATTTT.